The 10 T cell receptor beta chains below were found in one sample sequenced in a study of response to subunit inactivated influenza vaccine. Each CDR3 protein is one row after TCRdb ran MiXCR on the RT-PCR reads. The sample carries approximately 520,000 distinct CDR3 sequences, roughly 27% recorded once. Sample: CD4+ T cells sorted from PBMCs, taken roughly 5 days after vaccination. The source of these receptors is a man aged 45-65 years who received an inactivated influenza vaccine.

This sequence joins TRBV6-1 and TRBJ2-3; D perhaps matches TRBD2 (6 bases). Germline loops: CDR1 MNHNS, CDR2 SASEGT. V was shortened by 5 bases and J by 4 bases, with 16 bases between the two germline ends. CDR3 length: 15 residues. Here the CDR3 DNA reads TGTGCCAGCAGTCCCCGGGAGAGTGTCTCAGATACGCAGTATTTT. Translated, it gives CASSPRESVSDTQYF.

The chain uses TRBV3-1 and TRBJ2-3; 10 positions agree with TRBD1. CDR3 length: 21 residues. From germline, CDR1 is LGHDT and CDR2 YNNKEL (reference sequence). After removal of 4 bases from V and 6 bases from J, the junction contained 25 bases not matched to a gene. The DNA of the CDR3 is TGTGCCAGCAGCCCACCCAGGAAGACAGGGGGCACCTACGGTCGTCCGGATACGCAGTATTTT. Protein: CASSPPRKTGGTYGRPDTQYF.

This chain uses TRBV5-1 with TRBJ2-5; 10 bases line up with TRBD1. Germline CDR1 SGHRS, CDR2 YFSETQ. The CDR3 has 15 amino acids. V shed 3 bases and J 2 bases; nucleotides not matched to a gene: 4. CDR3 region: CASSSMDRGQETQYF. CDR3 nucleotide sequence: TGCGCCAGCAGCTCTATGGACAGGGGGCAAGAGACCCAGTACTTC.

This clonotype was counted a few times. CDR3 loop: CSATRGGGAKDTQYF. CDR3 in DNA: TGCAGTGCTACCAGGGGCGGGGGGGCCAAGGATACGCAGTATTTT. This chain uses TRBV20-1 with TRBJ2-3; 9 nucleotides match TRBD2. The trim removed 4 bases at V and 6 bases at J, leaving 11 bases unmatched. CDR1 and CDR2 from the germline V gene are DFQATT and SNEGSKA (reference sequence). The CDR3 length is 15 residues.

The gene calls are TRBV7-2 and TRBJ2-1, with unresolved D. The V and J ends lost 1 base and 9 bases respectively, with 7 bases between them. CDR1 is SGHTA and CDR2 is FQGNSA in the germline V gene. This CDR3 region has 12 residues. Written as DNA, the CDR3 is TGTGCCAGCAGCTTAGGACGGCGTGAGCAGTTCTTC. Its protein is CASSLGRREQFF. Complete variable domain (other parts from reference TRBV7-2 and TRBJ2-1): GAGVSQSPSNKVTEKGKDVELRCDPISGHTALYWYRQSLGQGLEFLIYFQGNSAPDKSGLPSDRFSAERTGGSVSTLTIQRTQQEDSAVYLCASSLGRREQFFGPGTRLTVL.

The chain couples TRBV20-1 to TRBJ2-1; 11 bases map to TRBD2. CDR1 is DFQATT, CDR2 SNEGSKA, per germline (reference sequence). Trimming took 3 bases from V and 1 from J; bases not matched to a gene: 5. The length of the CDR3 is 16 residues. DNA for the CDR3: TGCAGTGCTAGGCGGGGACTAGCGGCTTCCTACAATGAGCAGTTCTTC. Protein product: CSARRGLAASYNEQFF.

The DNA of the CDR3 is TGCGCCAGCAGCTTGGGTGGAGGAGACACTGAAGCTTTCTTT. Translating gives CASSLGGGDTEAFF. The V call is TRBV5-1, the J call TRBJ1-1; D remains ambiguous. This CDR3 has 14 amino acids. Germline lookup yields CDR1 SGHRS and CDR2 YFSETQ. The ends were cut back, 0 bases at V and 3 bases at J, with 9 bases in the middle.

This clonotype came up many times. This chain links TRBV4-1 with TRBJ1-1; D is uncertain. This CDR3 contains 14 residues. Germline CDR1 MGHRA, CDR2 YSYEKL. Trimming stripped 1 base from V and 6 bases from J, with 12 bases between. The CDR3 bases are TGCGCCAGCAGCCAAGGGGGTTTTGTGGCTGAAGCTTTCTTT. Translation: CASSQGGFVAEAFF.

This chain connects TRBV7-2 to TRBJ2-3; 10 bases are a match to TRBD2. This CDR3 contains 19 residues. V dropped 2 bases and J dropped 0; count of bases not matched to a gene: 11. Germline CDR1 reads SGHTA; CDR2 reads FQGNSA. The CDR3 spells CASSLLASGSLGSTDTQYF. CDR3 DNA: TGTGCCAGCAGCTTACTCGCTAGCGGGAGCTTGGGAAGCACAGATACGCAGTATTTT.

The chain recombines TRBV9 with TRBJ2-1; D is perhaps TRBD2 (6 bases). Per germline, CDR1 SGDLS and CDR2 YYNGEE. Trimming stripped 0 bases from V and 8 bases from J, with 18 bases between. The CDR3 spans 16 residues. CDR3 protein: CASSVAPRPRGDEQFF. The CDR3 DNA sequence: TGTGCCAGCAGCGTAGCCCCCAGGCCCCGCGGGGATGAGCAGTTCTTC.